The next 24 T cell receptor beta chains were all read from a single sample in a study of T-cell memory formation after mild COVID-19. TCRdb itself ran the 5' RACE reads through MiXCR, one entry per CDR3 protein. The top ten hold around a fifth of the sample, which has 350,000 to 400,000 distinct CDR3 sequences, approximately 15% seen once. Sequencing was performed on PBMCs or a T cell subset sorted from them (not recorded which). The source is a man between 18 and 35 years old who had mild COVID-19 (a few samples of this study predate the infection). Cell type and time point are not known.

This clonotype was detected only a few times. The V and J genes are TRBV12-3 or TRBV12-4 and TRBJ1-5; TRBD1 is a possible D gene (6 bases). Deletions cut 5 bases from V and 6 bases from J, with 17 bases between. This CDR3 spans 15 amino acids. CDR3 nucleotide sequence: TGTGCCAGCAGTCCCGGGGGGGGGCGGGGTCAGCCCCAGCATTTT. This encodes CASSPGGGRGQPQHF.

J is TRBJ1-5 and V is TRBV7-2; 7 bases match TRBD1. CDR1 is SGHTA, CDR2 FQGNSA, per germline. The CDR3 extends over 14 amino acids. V dropped 5 bases and J dropped 7; count of bases not matched to a gene: 8. The chain's CDR3 is CASSPHRGYQPQHF. CDR3 DNA: TGTGCCAGCAGCCCACACAGGGGATACCAGCCCCAGCATTTT.

The chain uses TRBV29-1 and TRBJ2-1; weak D call: TRBD2 (6 bases). CDR3 length equals 13 residues. V lost 3 bases, J lost 5 bases, and 11 bases lay in between. Germline-derived CDR1 and CDR2 are SQVTM and ANQGSEA. CDR3 nucleotides: TGCAGCGTTGACCAGCGGGTAGACAATGAGCAGTTCTTC. Translation gives CSVDQRVDNEQFF.

This clonotype was recorded a few times. This chain links TRBV4-2 with TRBJ2-5; D might be TRBD2 (7 bases). CDR1 and CDR2 (germline): LGHNA, YNFKEQ. V lost 0 bases and J 5 bases, leaving 16 bases between the germline ends. The CDR3 sequence is 16 residues long. DNA of the CDR3: TGTGCCAGCAGCCAAGATGACGGGGGGCCGGGTGAGACCCAGTACTTC. Translation gives CASSQDDGGPGETQYF.

This clonotype was detected only a few times. V is TRBV7-9 and J is TRBJ2-5; D might be TRBD2 (7 bases). V was trimmed by 7 bases and J by 5 bases, leaving 17 bases between them. This CDR3 has 14 residues. Germline CDR1 reads SEHNR; CDR2 reads FQNEAQ (reference sequence). CDR3 region: CASTLGGARETQYF. CDR3 nucleotides: TGTGCCAGCACCCTGGGGGGGGCTCGGGAGACCCAGTACTTC.

This clonotype was recorded a few times. The chain uses TRBV6-6 and TRBJ1-1; a weak D match, TRBD1 (5 bases). Trimming pared 6 bases from V and 3 bases from J, leaving 17 bases between. CDR1 and CDR2 from the germline V gene are MNHNY and SVGAGI (reference sequence). This CDR3 is 15 amino acids long. The CDR3 DNA reads as TGTGCCAGCAGGGAGGCCATTGCGGGGGACACTGAAGCTTTCTTT. The encoded protein is CASREAIAGDTEAFF.

The chain is built from TRBV20-1 and TRBJ2-2; D perhaps matches TRBD1 (6 bases). Trimming cost V 7 bases and J 7 bases, with 22 bases left between them. The CDR3 consists of 15 residues. Germline lookup yields CDR1 DFQATT and CDR2 SNEGSKA (reference sequence). The CDR3 DNA is TGCAGTGTAGGAAGGGACACCCTATTTGGCGGGGAGCTGTTTTTT. Its protein is CSVGRDTLFGGELFF.

The chain combines TRBV4-3 with TRBJ1-6; D is possibly TRBD1 (6 bases). This CDR3 region has 15 residues. V dropped 5 bases and J dropped 10 bases, with 18 bases sitting between them. Germline-derived CDR1 and CDR2 are LGHNA and YSLEER. Here the CDR3 reads CASSLSSGEESPLHF. For the CDR3, the DNA is TGCGCCAGCAGCTTATCGTCAGGGGAGGAATCACCCCTCCACTTT.

A few counts support this clonotype. The chain recombines TRBV6-2 or TRBV6-3 with TRBJ2-5; D gene ambiguous. Per the germline V gene, CDR1 is MNHEY and CDR2 is SVGEGT. The CDR3 length is 14 residues. Between the trimmed V and J ends, which lost 0 bases and 5 bases, there was a span of 10 bases. CDR3 bases: TGTGCCAGCAGTTACTCGTTTCAAAGGGAGACCCAGTACTTC. Encoded protein: CASSYSFQRETQYF.

The chain employs TRBV4-3 and TRBJ2-3, with TRBD2 as a possible D gene (7 bases). The CDR3 runs 17 residues. The V end lost 0 bases, the J end lost 7 bases, and 20 bases lay between the germline ends. Germline V gene lookup returns CDR1 LGHNA and CDR2 YSLEER. The CDR3: CASSQDWVGGGRHTQYF. CDR3 in DNA: TGCGCCAGCAGCCAAGACTGGGTAGGGGGGGGCCGCCATACGCAGTATTTT.

Here the CDR3 reads CASSPTATNEKLFF. DNA of the CDR3: TGTGCCAGCAGCCCAACTGCAACTAATGAAAAACTGTTTTTT. The chain recombines TRBV3-1 with TRBJ1-4; D unresolved. This CDR3 has 14 residues. Trimming pared 4 bases from V and 0 bases from J, leaving 6 bases between. Germline assignment: CDR1 LGHDT and CDR2 YNNKEL (reference sequence). The full variable domain, with the rest looked up from reference TRBV3-1 and TRBJ1-4, is DTAVSQTPKYLVTQMGNDKSIKCEQNLGHDTMYWYKQDSKKFLKIMFSYNNKELIINETVPNRFSPKSPDKAHLNLHINSLELGDSAVYFCASSPTATNEKLFFGSGTQLSVL.

The rearrangement uses TRBV7-6 and TRBJ1-3; D is undetermined. Germline values: CDR1 SGHVS, CDR2 FNYEAQ. Trimming took off 5 bases at V and 4 bases at J, with 21 bases between the two ends. This CDR3 is built from 17 residues. CDR3 nucleotide sequence: TGTGCCAGCAGCCCCAAAACTTCGGATCTCTCGGGAAACACCATATATTTT. Amino acids: CASSPKTSDLSGNTIYF.

Only a few counts were recorded for this clonotype. The J gene is TRBJ1-2, the V gene TRBV6-5; D is unclear. Trimming took off 5 bases at V and 0 bases at J, with 4 bases between the two ends. The CDR3 sequence is 12 residues long. In germline, CDR1 is MNHEY, CDR2 SVGAGI. The CDR3 here is CASSNPNYGYTF. The CDR3 DNA follows: TGTGCCAGCAGTAATCCTAACTATGGCTACACCTTC.

This clonotype was seen only a few times. This chain connects TRBV4-2 to TRBJ1-4; D call uncertain. The CDR3 runs 16 residues. Trimming cost V 1 base and J 7 bases, with 16 bases left between them. Germline V lookup: CDR1 LGHNA, CDR2 YNFKEQ. This CDR3 is CASSQVSDGPIEKLFF. In nucleotides, the CDR3 is TGTGCCAGCAGCCAAGTATCTGACGGCCCCATTGAAAAACTGTTTTTT.

This clonotype was observed a few times. This chain connects TRBV18 to TRBJ2-5, with TRBD1 as a possible D gene (6 bases). Trimming pared 5 bases from V and 5 bases from J, leaving 18 bases between. The CDR3 contains 15 residues. Germline V gene data show CDR1 as KGHSH and CDR2 as LQKENI. The CDR3 DNA reads as TGTGCCAGCTCAACCGGGACACACAGCCGTGAGACCCAGTACTTC. This gives the protein CASSTGTHSRETQYF.

There are a few counts of this clonotype. V is TRBV6-6 and J is TRBJ2-1; 16 bases map to TRBD2. Germline V gene lookup returns CDR1 MNHNY and CDR2 SVGAGI (reference sequence). The J segment lost 1 base and the V segment lost 4 bases, leaving 1 base of the junction unmatched. The CDR3 covers 17 residues. CDR3 bases: TGTGCCAGCAGTTCGGGACTAGCGGGGGGGTCCTACAATGAGCAGTTCTTC. Translating it yields CASSSGLAGGSYNEQFF.

This clonotype has just a few counts. V gene TRBV12-3 or TRBV12-4 combines with J gene TRBJ2-5, with D perhaps TRBD2 (6 bases). Trimming removed 4 bases at V and 3 bases at J, with 9 bases between. The CDR3 runs to 13 residues. CDR3 coding DNA: TGTGCCAGCAGTTACTTAGCGGAAGAGACCCAGTACTTC. Translating it yields CASSYLAEETQYF.

The rearrangement uses TRBV4-1 and TRBJ2-3, with D hard to call. This CDR3 is 12 amino acids long. The germline gives CDR1 MGHRA, CDR2 YSYEKL. V was cut by 1 base and J by 6 bases, with 5 bases left in between. The CDR3 reads CASSQVSDTQYF. The CDR3 nucleotides read TGCGCCAGCAGCCAAGTCTCGGATACGCAGTATTTT.

This clonotype was detected only a few times. The gene calls are TRBV4-3 and TRBJ2-1; D not resolved. This CDR3 spans 16 amino acids. CDR1 is LGHNA and CDR2 is YSLEER in the germline V gene. V was clipped by 0 bases and J by 4 bases, with 13 bases between them. In nucleotides, the CDR3 is TGCGCCAGCAGCCAAGATAAGTACAGTTTGTACAATGAGCAGTTCTTC. This translates into CASSQDKYSLYNEQFF.

The rearrangement links TRBV27 to TRBJ2-6; 9 bases are shared with TRBD1. J was trimmed by 0 bases and V by 4 bases; bases with no gene match: 10. The CDR3 covers 19 residues. The germline CDR1 and CDR2 sequences are MNHEY and SMNVEV (reference sequence). The CDR3 region has the DNA TGTGCCAGCAGTTCCCGTAGGACAGGGGCCATCTCTGGGGCCAACGTCCTGACTTTC. Residues: CASSSRRTGAISGANVLTF.

The genes are TRBV9 and TRBJ2-1; 9 nucleotides agree with TRBD2. The ends lost 0 bases at V and 6 bases at J; junction bases unmatched: 4. Germline lookup yields CDR1 SGDLS and CDR2 YYNGEE. The CDR3 spans 15 residues. CDR3: CASSVVGGGANEQFF. Here the CDR3 DNA reads TGTGCCAGCAGCGTAGTGGGCGGGGGGGCCAATGAGCAGTTCTTC. Drawing the rest from reference TRBV9 and TRBJ2-1, the complete variable domain is DSGVTQTPKHLITATGQRVTLRCSPRSGDLSVYWYQQSLDQGLQFLIQYYNGEERAKGNILERFSAQQFPDLHSELNLSSLELGDSALYFCASSVVGGGANEQFFGPGTRLTVL.

This clonotype was counted at least ten times. The chain links TRBV29-1 to TRBJ1-3; no firm D call. There are 14 residues in the CDR3. Between the trimmed V and J ends, which lost 7 bases and 3 bases, there was a span of 16 bases. Germline loops: CDR1 SQVTM, CDR2 ANQGSEA. The DNA for the CDR3 is TGCAGCGGTGGGTGGGGTACCGATGGAAACACCATATATTTT. Its translation is CSGGWGTDGNTIYF.

The chain has TRBV19 and TRBJ2-1; 13 nucleotides line up with TRBD2. The J segment lost 12 bases and the V segment lost 6 bases, leaving 5 bases of the junction unmatched. Per the germline V gene, CDR1 is LNHDA and CDR2 is SQIVND (reference sequence). CDR3 length: 13 amino acids. This chain's CDR3 is CASRGLAGSWQFF. In DNA form, the CDR3 reads TGTGCCAGTAGGGGACTAGCGGGGAGTTGGCAGTTCTTC.

This chain links TRBV11-2 with TRBJ2-7, with a possible D match to TRBD1 (5 bases). V lost 4 bases and J 1 base, leaving 8 bases between the germline ends. The germline V gene has CDR1 SGHAT and CDR2 FQNNGV. The CDR3 length is 13 residues. The CDR3 sequence: CASSSTGSYEQYF. The CDR3 coding sequence is TGTGCCAGCAGCTCCACAGGATCCTACGAGCAGTACTTC.